The clone carrying this TCR beta chain was counted many times. Antigen specificity is unknown. The data belong to a study of post-analysis software for immune sequencing data. Turning to the study itself: Clinical courses comprised relapsing-remitting, secondary progressive and progressive-relapsing multiple sclerosis.

Unmatched junction bases numbered 10, after V lost 5 bases and J lost 4 bases. CDR1 and CDR2 from the germline V gene are MNHEY and SMNVEV (reference sequence). This CDR3 has 17 amino acids. Unique molecular identifiers were built into the TCR beta cDNA libraries. cDNA molecules numbering roughly 500,000 came from roughly 1.1 to 9.2 million T cells. In TCRdb, the PCR reads were re-called with MiXCR into one record per CDR3 protein. The sample lists over 250,000 distinct CDR3 sequences, 36% occurring once. Whole-study results and caveats: Normalized Chao1 diversity was significantly reduced in patients versus controls. Roughly five TRBV segments were more frequent in patients than controls; TRBV5-6, TRBV5-1 and TRBV20-1 belonged to this group.

The V call is TRBV27, the J call TRBJ2-4; 11 positions agree with TRBD1. This clonotype originated in a girl aged 10-17 years with multiple sclerosis. The sequenced material came from blood. CDR3 region: CASSPAGTGGPKNIQYF. CDR3 bases: TGTGCCAGCAGTCCAGCCGGGACAGGGGGACCAAAAAACATTCAGTACTTC.